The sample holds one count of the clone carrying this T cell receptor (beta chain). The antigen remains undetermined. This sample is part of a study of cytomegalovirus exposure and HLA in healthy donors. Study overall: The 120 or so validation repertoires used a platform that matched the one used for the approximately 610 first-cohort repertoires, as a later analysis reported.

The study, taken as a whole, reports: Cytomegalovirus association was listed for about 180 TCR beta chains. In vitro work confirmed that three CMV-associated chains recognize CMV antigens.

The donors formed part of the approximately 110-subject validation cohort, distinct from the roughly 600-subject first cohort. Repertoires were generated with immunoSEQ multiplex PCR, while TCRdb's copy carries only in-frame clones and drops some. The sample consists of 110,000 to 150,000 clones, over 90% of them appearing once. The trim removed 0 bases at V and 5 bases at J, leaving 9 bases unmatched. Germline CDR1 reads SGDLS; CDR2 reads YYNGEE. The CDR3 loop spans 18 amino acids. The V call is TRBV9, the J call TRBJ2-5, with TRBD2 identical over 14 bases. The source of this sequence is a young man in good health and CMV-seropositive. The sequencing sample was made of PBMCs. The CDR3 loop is CASSVESGTSGRVETQYF. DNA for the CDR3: TGTGCCAGCAGCGTAGAGTCTGGGACTAGCGGGAGAGTGGAGACCCAGTACTTC.